A selection of T cell receptor beta chains follows, all from one sample in a study of vaccination and CD4 T cells after COVID-19. TCRdb redid the calling of the PCR reads with MiXCR, one entry per CDR3 protein. The sample contains some 12,000 distinct CDR3 sequences, approximately 65% of which appear only once. No antigen has been identified for these receptors. The sequencing used CD4+ T cells from blood, cultured in vitro, collected before SARS-CoV-2 vaccination. These receptors all come from a human donor who had recovered from COVID-19. The CDR3 runs from the conserved cysteine through the conserved F or W. Each record gives: V gene, J gene, clone size, D gene, CDR3 protein, CDR3 DNA. The D gene is left open where the match is weak. Not all rows give a size; the values are once, few, many and, for expanded clones, a class.

v_gene: TRBV6-1; j_gene: TRBJ2-1; abundance: .; d_gene: TRBD2; CDR3aa: CASSEYGGRAPPYNEQFF; CDR3nt: TGTGCCAGCAGTGAATATGGCGGGAGGGCCCCTCCCTACAATGAGCAGTTCTTC
v_gene: TRBV7-9; j_gene: TRBJ2-3; abundance: .; d_gene: .; CDR3aa: CASSPLSDTQYF; CDR3nt: TGTGCCAGCAGCCCGCTTTCAGATACGCAGTATTTT
v_gene: TRBV5-1; j_gene: TRBJ2-5; abundance: .; d_gene: TRBD1; CDR3aa: CASSLGTGGETQYF; CDR3nt: TGCGCCAGCAGCTTGGGGACAGGGGGAGAGACCCAGTACTTC
v_gene: TRBV6-1; j_gene: TRBJ2-7; abundance: .; d_gene: .; CDR3aa: CASSGAVGEQYF; CDR3nt: TGTGCCAGCTCAGGGGCTGTTGGCGAGCAGTACTTC
v_gene: TRBV7-8; j_gene: TRBJ2-5; abundance: .; d_gene: TRBD1; CDR3aa: CASSSRTGEETQYF; CDR3nt: TGTGCCAGCAGCTCACGGACAGGCGAAGAGACCCAGTACTTC
v_gene: TRBV11-2; j_gene: TRBJ2-7; abundance: .; d_gene: .; CDR3aa: CASSLRWTDYEQYF; CDR3nt: TGTGCCAGCAGCCTTAGGTGGACAGATTACGAGCAGTACTTC
v_gene: TRBV7-2; j_gene: TRBJ2-3; abundance: few; d_gene: .; CDR3aa: CASSLASGTDTQYF; CDR3nt: TGTGCCAGCAGCTTAGCTAGCGGCACAGATACGCAGTATTTT
v_gene: TRBV7-8; j_gene: TRBJ2-1; abundance: .; d_gene: TRBD2; CDR3aa: CASSPVGAGGYNEQFF; CDR3nt: TGTGCCAGCAGCCCCGTTGGAGCGGGAGGATACAATGAGCAGTTCTTC
v_gene: TRBV11-2; j_gene: TRBJ2-7; abundance: .; d_gene: .; CDR3aa: CASSLELAAVYEQYF; CDR3nt: TGTGCCAGCAGCTTAGAGTTAGCGGCAGTCTACGAGCAGTACTTC
v_gene: TRBV19; j_gene: TRBJ2-5; abundance: .; d_gene: .; CDR3aa: CASTRAYSIQETQYF; CDR3nt: TGTGCCAGTACGAGGGCCTATTCCATCCAAGAGACCCAGTACTTC
v_gene: TRBV20-1; j_gene: TRBJ2-2; abundance: .; d_gene: TRBD2; CDR3aa: CSARGGLAGNTGELFF; CDR3nt: TGCAGTGCTAGAGGGGGACTAGCGGGAAACACCGGGGAGCTGTTTTTT
v_gene: TRBV6-4; j_gene: TRBJ2-6; abundance: .; d_gene: .; CDR3aa: CASSPHGGAGANVLTF; CDR3nt: TGTGCCAGCAGTCCTCATGGTGGTGCCGGGGCCAACGTCCTGACTTTC
v_gene: TRBV6-1; j_gene: TRBJ2-1; abundance: .; d_gene: TRBD1; CDR3aa: CASRGTDSSYNEQFF; CDR3nt: TGTGCCAGCAGAGGGACAGACAGCTCCTACAATGAGCAGTTCTTC
v_gene: TRBV27; j_gene: TRBJ2-5; abundance: .; d_gene: .; CDR3aa: CASRRTTGGETQYF; CDR3nt: TGTGCCAGCAGACGGACGACCGGAGGGGAGACCCAGTACTTC
v_gene: TRBV7-9; j_gene: TRBJ2-7; abundance: .; d_gene: TRBD2; CDR3aa: CASSSLELAGYEQYF; CDR3nt: TGTGCCAGCAGCAGCTTAGAACTAGCGGGCTACGAGCAGTACTTC
v_gene: TRBV7-3; j_gene: TRBJ1-6; abundance: .; d_gene: TRBD1; CDR3aa: CASSLDRENSPLHF; CDR3nt: TGTGCCAGCAGCTTGGACAGGGAGAATTCACCCCTCCACTTT
v_gene: TRBV19; j_gene: TRBJ2-6; abundance: .; d_gene: .; CDR3aa: CASSIRAVRSGANVLTF; CDR3nt: TGTGCCAGTAGTATTAGGGCGGTCCGCTCTGGGGCCAACGTCCTGACTTTC
v_gene: TRBV28; j_gene: TRBJ2-7; abundance: .; d_gene: .; CDR3aa: CASTWLDEQYF; CDR3nt: TGTGCCAGCACCTGGCTGGACGAGCAGTACTTC
v_gene: TRBV6-1; j_gene: TRBJ2-3; abundance: once; d_gene: .; CDR3aa: CASTPGIGRGTDTQYF; CDR3nt: TGTGCCAGCACCCCCGGAATAGGCCGAGGCACAGATACGCAGTATTTT
v_gene: TRBV7-2; j_gene: TRBJ1-6; abundance: few; d_gene: TRBD1; CDR3aa: CASSFTTGGDSPLHF; CDR3nt: TGTGCCAGCAGCTTTACGACAGGGGGCGATTCACCCCTCCACTTT
v_gene: TRBV4-2; j_gene: TRBJ1-4; abundance: .; d_gene: .; CDR3aa: CASSQDRNEKLFF; CDR3nt: TGTGCCAGCAGCCAAGACAGAAATGAAAAACTGTTTTTT
v_gene: TRBV7-9; j_gene: TRBJ2-5; abundance: .; d_gene: .; CDR3aa: CASSLASSGATQYF; CDR3nt: TGTGCCAGCAGCTTAGCATCCAGCGGAGCGACCCAGTACTTC
v_gene: TRBV10-3; j_gene: TRBJ2-5; abundance: .; d_gene: .; CDR3aa: CAISDLASTETQYF; CDR3nt: TGTGCCATCAGTGATCTAGCTTCTACAGAGACCCAGTACTTC
v_gene: TRBV5-4; j_gene: TRBJ1-2; abundance: .; d_gene: .; CDR3aa: CASSLKHALGNYGYTF; CDR3nt: TGTGCCAGCAGCTTGAAGCACGCTCTGGGGAACTATGGCTACACCTTC
v_gene: TRBV6-1; j_gene: TRBJ2-7; abundance: .; d_gene: .; CDR3aa: CASSGSGVGNEQYF; CDR3nt: TGTGCCAGCAGTGGTTCCGGGGTTGGGAACGAGCAGTACTTC
v_gene: TRBV6-1; j_gene: TRBJ1-5; abundance: few; d_gene: .; CDR3aa: CASRMGVGPQHF; CDR3nt: TGTGCCAGCCGTATGGGCGTTGGGCCCCAGCATTTT
v_gene: TRBV28; j_gene: TRBJ2-3; abundance: .; d_gene: TRBD2; CDR3aa: CASSLTSGSVPDTQYF; CDR3nt: TGTGCCAGCAGTTTGACTAGCGGGAGTGTCCCAGATACGCAGTATTTT
v_gene: TRBV24-1; j_gene: TRBJ2-7; abundance: .; d_gene: .; CDR3aa: CATSDSRDTYEQYF; CDR3nt: TGTGCCACCAGTGATAGTAGGGACACATACGAGCAGTACTTC
v_gene: TRBV6-2/TRBV6-3; j_gene: TRBJ2-1; abundance: .; d_gene: .; CDR3aa: CATQPEPSYNEQFF; CDR3nt: TGTGCCACTCAGCCGGAGCCCTCCTACAATGAGCAGTTCTTC
v_gene: TRBV27; j_gene: TRBJ2-5; abundance: .; d_gene: .; CDR3aa: CASSRRQYQETQYF; CDR3nt: TGTGCCAGCAGCCGGCGGCAGTACCAAGAGACCCAGTACTTC
v_gene: TRBV19; j_gene: TRBJ2-1; abundance: .; d_gene: TRBD2; CDR3aa: CASRLAGYNEQFF; CDR3nt: TGTGCCAGTAGGCTAGCGGGATACAATGAGCAGTTCTTC
v_gene: TRBV7-9; j_gene: TRBJ1-6; abundance: few; d_gene: .; CDR3aa: CASSWDGYNSPLHF; CDR3nt: TGTGCCAGCAGCTGGGACGGATATAATTCACCCCTCCACTTT
v_gene: TRBV7-8; j_gene: TRBJ2-5; abundance: .; d_gene: .; CDR3aa: CASSLEVQRGETQYF; CDR3nt: TGTGCCAGCAGCTTAGAGGTCCAGCGCGGAGAGACCCAGTACTTC
v_gene: TRBV20-1; j_gene: TRBJ2-3; abundance: .; d_gene: TRBD2; CDR3aa: CSAPLAGSTDTQYF; CDR3nt: TGCAGTGCCCCGCTAGCGGGGAGCACAGATACGCAGTATTTT
v_gene: TRBV6-1; j_gene: TRBJ1-5; abundance: few; d_gene: .; CDR3aa: CASKVGDYSNQPQHF; CDR3nt: TGTGCCAGCAAGGTGGGGGATTATAGCAATCAGCCCCAGCATTTT
v_gene: TRBV2; j_gene: TRBJ2-7; abundance: .; d_gene: .; CDR3aa: CASSEGSRDAYF; CDR3nt: TGTGCCAGCAGTGAAGGGAGCCGCGACGCGTACTTC
v_gene: TRBV28; j_gene: TRBJ1-5; abundance: .; d_gene: .; CDR3aa: CASSTRASNQPQHF; CDR3nt: TGTGCCAGCAGCACGCGGGCCAGCAATCAGCCCCAGCATTTT
v_gene: TRBV6-1; j_gene: TRBJ1-5; abundance: .; d_gene: .; CDR3aa: CASRDGLDQPQHF; CDR3nt: TGTGCCAGCAGAGATGGGCTTGATCAGCCCCAGCATTTT
v_gene: TRBV3-1; j_gene: TRBJ1-2; abundance: .; d_gene: TRBD1; CDR3aa: CASSQGRTGSNYGYTF; CDR3nt: TGTGCCAGCAGCCAAGGGCGGACAGGGTCGAACTATGGCTACACCTTC
v_gene: TRBV27; j_gene: TRBJ1-5; abundance: .; d_gene: .; CDR3aa: CASSLLGGRDRPVNQPQHF; CDR3nt: TGTGCCAGCAGTTTATTGGGGGGGCGCGACCGTCCGGTCAATCAGCCCCAGCATTTT
v_gene: TRBV5-4; j_gene: TRBJ1-2; abundance: .; d_gene: TRBD1; CDR3aa: CASSLAGGGNYGYTF; CDR3nt: TGTGCCAGCAGCTTGGCAGGGGGAGGGAACTATGGCTACACCTTC
v_gene: TRBV20-1; j_gene: TRBJ1-1; abundance: .; d_gene: .; CDR3aa: CSAREQGVSTEAFF; CDR3nt: TGCAGTGCTAGGGAACAGGGAGTAAGCACTGAAGCTTTCTTT
v_gene: TRBV7-3; j_gene: TRBJ2-2; abundance: once; d_gene: .; CDR3aa: CASRLTATGELFF; CDR3nt: TGTGCCAGCAGGCTGACTGCCACCGGGGAGCTGTTTTTT
v_gene: TRBV6-5; j_gene: TRBJ2-3; abundance: .; d_gene: .; CDR3aa: CASSWTDADTQYF; CDR3nt: TGTGCCAGCAGTTGGACCGACGCAGATACGCAGTATTTT
v_gene: TRBV6-2/TRBV6-3; j_gene: TRBJ1-2; abundance: .; d_gene: TRBD1; CDR3aa: CASREPGQEHGYTF; CDR3nt: TGTGCCAGCAGAGAGCCGGGACAGGAGCATGGCTACACCTTC
v_gene: TRBV7-9; j_gene: TRBJ1-3; abundance: few; d_gene: .; CDR3aa: CASSPGLSISSGNTIYF; CDR3nt: TGTGCCAGCAGCCCAGGACTGTCAATTAGCTCTGGAAACACCATATATTTT
v_gene: TRBV5-1; j_gene: TRBJ2-2; abundance: .; d_gene: TRBD2; CDR3aa: CASSLMTSGAGELFF; CDR3nt: TGCGCCAGCAGCTTGATGACTAGCGGCGCCGGGGAGCTGTTTTTT
v_gene: TRBV2; j_gene: TRBJ1-4; abundance: .; d_gene: .; CDR3aa: CASRGRSGEKLFF; CDR3nt: TGTGCCAGCAGGGGGCGCTCGGGGGAAAAACTGTTTTTT
v_gene: TRBV6-5; j_gene: TRBJ1-1; abundance: few; d_gene: .; CDR3aa: CASSSHPPGVKTEAFF; CDR3nt: TGTGCCAGCAGTTCCCATCCCCCAGGGGTAAAGACTGAAGCTTTCTTT
v_gene: TRBV6-1; j_gene: TRBJ1-1; abundance: .; d_gene: .; CDR3aa: CASSVLGTEAFF; CDR3nt: TGTGCCAGCAGTGTTTTGGGGACTGAAGCTTTCTTT
v_gene: TRBV6-5; j_gene: TRBJ2-7; abundance: .; d_gene: TRBD1; CDR3aa: CASSYQDRDSYEQYF; CDR3nt: TGTGCCAGCAGTTATCAAGATAGGGACAGCTACGAGCAGTACTTC
v_gene: TRBV10-3; j_gene: TRBJ1-2; abundance: .; d_gene: .; CDR3aa: CAISREANYGYTF; CDR3nt: TGTGCCATCAGTAGAGAAGCTAACTATGGCTACACCTTC
v_gene: TRBV6-2/TRBV6-3; j_gene: TRBJ2-7; abundance: .; d_gene: TRBD2; CDR3aa: CASSTRLAARGEQYF; CDR3nt: TGTGCCAGCAGTACCCGACTAGCGGCTAGAGGGGAGCAGTACTTC
v_gene: TRBV19; j_gene: TRBJ1-5; abundance: .; d_gene: TRBD1; CDR3aa: CASRPDRGLWQPQHF; CDR3nt: TGTGCCAGCAGGCCCGACAGGGGATTATGGCAGCCCCAGCATTTT
v_gene: TRBV20-1; j_gene: TRBJ2-7; abundance: .; d_gene: TRBD2; CDR3aa: CSARGTSGMIHYEQYF; CDR3nt: TGCAGTGCTAGGGGGACTAGCGGGATGATTCACTACGAGCAGTACTTC
v_gene: TRBV20-1; j_gene: TRBJ2-2; abundance: few; d_gene: TRBD1; CDR3aa: CSASGTGYSGELFF; CDR3nt: TGCAGTGCTAGTGGGACAGGGTATTCCGGGGAGCTGTTTTTT
v_gene: TRBV27; j_gene: TRBJ2-7; abundance: .; d_gene: TRBD2; CDR3aa: CASSLMGGPYEQYF; CDR3nt: TGTGCCAGCAGTTTGATGGGAGGGCCCTACGAGCAGTACTTC
v_gene: TRBV5-1; j_gene: TRBJ2-1; abundance: .; d_gene: TRBD1; CDR3aa: CASSIGTGVYNEQFF; CDR3nt: TGCGCCAGCAGCATCGGGACAGGGGTGTACAATGAGCAGTTCTTC
v_gene: TRBV20-1; j_gene: TRBJ2-3; abundance: .; d_gene: .; CDR3aa: CSARWADTQYF; CDR3nt: TGCAGTGCTAGATGGGCAGATACGCAGTATTTT
v_gene: TRBV30; j_gene: TRBJ1-1; abundance: .; d_gene: TRBD1; CDR3aa: CAWTGTAEAFF; CDR3nt: TGTGCCTGGACCGGGACAGCTGAAGCTTTCTTT